These 3 T cell receptor beta chains were sequenced from one sample in a study of T cell responses to AZD1222 COVID-19 vaccine. Method: immunoSEQ multiplex PCR; TCRdb's copy keeps in-frame clones and lacks some. Counted here are 160,000 or so clones, 88% occurring once; the ten biggest clones make up 5.5% to 8.5%. The sample consisted of peripheral blood, taken after recovery from COVID-19. Receptors were obtained from an adult who had recovered from COVID-19.

This rearrangement joins TRBV3-1 (or the pseudogene TRBV3-2) to TRBJ1-2, with a tentative D call TRBD1 (5 bases). The CDR3 totals 13 residues. Trimming shortened V by 1 base and J by 6 bases, and 9 bases separated the two germline ends. Per germline, CDR1 LGHDT and CDR2 YNNKEL (reference sequence). The CDR3, as DNA: TGTGCCAGCAGCCAAGCCGGGGCACATGGCTACACCTTC. It translates to CASSQAGAHGYTF.

V gene TRBV2 combines with J gene TRBJ2-5, with D uncertain. Germline lookup yields CDR1 SNHLY and CDR2 FYNNEI. Trimming pared 6 bases from V and 13 bases from J, leaving 18 bases between. The CDR3 has 12 residues. The CDR3 DNA reads as TGTGCCAGCAGGGAAACCCGGCTAGTGCTGTACTTC. Amino acid sequence: CASRETRLVLYF.

This rearrangement joins TRBV7-6 to TRBJ2-1; TRBD1 matches at 10 bases. The germline gives CDR1 SGHVS, CDR2 FNYEAQ. The CDR3 totals 15 residues. V lost 5 bases, J lost 4 bases, and 5 bases stayed unmatched. CDR3 loop: CASSPGTGDYNEQFF. The CDR3 region has the DNA TGTGCCAGCAGCCCCGGGACAGGGGATTACAATGAGCAGTTCTTC.